This T cell receptor (beta chain) was captured by sequencing in a study of cytomegalovirus exposure and HLA in healthy donors. PCR involved 60 Vbeta and 13 Jbeta primers. In the authors' methods: Later reanalysis found 70 million to 95 million unique TCR beta chains, around 9.9 million of them shared. Clones were read by immunoSEQ multiplex PCR, and TCRdb kept only the in-frame ones, dropping some. V, J and clone size were drawn from that table, and D and trimming were deduced from the DNA. The table for this sample gives some 80,000 clones. Study-level results: Immune exposure was documented only through CMV serostatus. An observed cluster of highly shared sequence variants was recorded as a likely sequencing artifact.

As concerns this clone: Its antigen is undetermined.

Sequencing used PBMCs. This clonotype originated in a man aged 45-65 years in good health and CMV-seropositive.

This chain's CDR3 is CAISEYGDKGTEAFF. The CDR3, as DNA: TGTGCCATCAGTGAGTACGGGGACAAGGGGACTGAAGCTTTCTTT. The V call is TRBV10-3, the J call TRBJ1-1; D may be TRBD1 (6 bases). Germline CDR1 ENHRY, CDR2 SYGVKD. Deletions cut 1 base from V and 5 bases from J, with 14 bases between. The CDR3 totals 15 residues.